Described below is a single T cell receptor (beta chain) sequence and its context. The source of the sample is a study of control samples from healthy donors and cancer patients. Only in-frame clones appear in the TCRdb table, and some are missing; sequencing was by immunoSEQ multiplex PCR. The data hold under 80,000 clones, with more than 85% observed a single time. V was shortened by 0 bases and J by 5 bases, with 11 bases between the two germline ends. The CDR3 loop spans 14 amino acids. Germline values: CDR1 SGHRS, CDR2 YFSETQ. Sequencing was carried out using PBMCs. The chain carries TRBV5-1 and TRBJ1-1; TRBD1 is a possible D gene (5 bases). The sequence came from a woman aged 40 to 50 with lung cancer. The CDR3: CASSLEAGRTEAFF. In nucleotides, the CDR3 is TGCGCCAGCAGCTTGGAGGCAGGGCGGACTGAAGCTTTCTTT.